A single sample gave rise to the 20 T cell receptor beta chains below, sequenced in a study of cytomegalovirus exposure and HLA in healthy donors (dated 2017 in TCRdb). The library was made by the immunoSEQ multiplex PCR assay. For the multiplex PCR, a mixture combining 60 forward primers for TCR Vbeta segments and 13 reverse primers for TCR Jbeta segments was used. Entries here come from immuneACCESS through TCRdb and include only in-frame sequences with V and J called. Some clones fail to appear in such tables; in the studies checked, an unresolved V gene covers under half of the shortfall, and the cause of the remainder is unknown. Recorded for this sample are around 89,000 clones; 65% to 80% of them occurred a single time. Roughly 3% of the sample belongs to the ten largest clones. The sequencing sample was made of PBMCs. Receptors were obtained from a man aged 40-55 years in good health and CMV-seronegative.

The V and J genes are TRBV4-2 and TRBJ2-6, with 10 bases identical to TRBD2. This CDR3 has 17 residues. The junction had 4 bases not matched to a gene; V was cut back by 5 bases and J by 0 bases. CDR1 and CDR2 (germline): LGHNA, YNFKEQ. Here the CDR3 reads CASSASGGASGANVLTF. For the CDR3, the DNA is TGTGCCAGCAGCGCCAGCGGGGGGGCCTCTGGGGCCAACGTCCTGACTTTC.

The CDR3 spells CASSFLSGGTDTQYF. The CDR3 nucleotides read TGTGCCAGCAGCTTTCTCAGCGGGGGCACAGATACGCAGTATTTT. V usage is TRBV7-9 and J usage is TRBJ2-3; the match to TRBD2 covers 7 bases. V lost 3 bases, J lost 1 base, and 4 bases stayed unmatched. This CDR3 contains 15 residues. In germline, CDR1 is SEHNR, CDR2 FQNEAQ (reference sequence). Supplemented by reference TRBV7-9 and TRBJ2-3, the full variable domain reads DTGVSQNPRHKITKRGQNVTFRCDPISEHNRLYWYRQTLGQGPEFLTYFQNEAQLEKSRLLSDRFSAERPKGSFSTLEIQRTEQGDSAMYLCASSFLSGGTDTQYFGPGTRLTVL.

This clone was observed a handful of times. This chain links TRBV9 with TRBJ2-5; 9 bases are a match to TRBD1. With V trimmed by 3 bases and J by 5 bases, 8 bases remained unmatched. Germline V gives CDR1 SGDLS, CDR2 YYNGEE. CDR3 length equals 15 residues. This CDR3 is CASSAAGTGIETQYF. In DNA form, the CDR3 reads TGTGCCAGCAGCGCCGCCGGGACAGGGATCGAGACCCAGTACTTC.

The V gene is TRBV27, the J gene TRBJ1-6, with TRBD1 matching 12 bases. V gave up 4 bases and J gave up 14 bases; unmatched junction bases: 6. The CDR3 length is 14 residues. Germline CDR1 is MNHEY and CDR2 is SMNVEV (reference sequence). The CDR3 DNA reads TGTGCCAGCAGTTCGGGACAGGGGGCTTGGGCCCTCCACTTT. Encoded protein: CASSSGQGAWALHF.

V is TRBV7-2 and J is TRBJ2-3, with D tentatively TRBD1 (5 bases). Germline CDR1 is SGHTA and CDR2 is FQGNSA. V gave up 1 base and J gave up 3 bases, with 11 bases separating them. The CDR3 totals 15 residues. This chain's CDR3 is CASSLGLAGTDTQYF. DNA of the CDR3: TGTGCCAGCAGCTTAGGGTTGGCAGGGACAGATACGCAGTATTTT.

The chain's CDR3 is CASSVWDIFPYEQYF. In nucleotides, the CDR3 is TGTGCCAGCAGTGTTTGGGACATTTTCCCCTACGAGCAGTACTTC. The V call is TRBV6-1, the J call TRBJ2-7; D is possibly TRBD1 (6 bases). V gave up 4 bases and J gave up 2 bases, with 15 bases separating them. In germline, CDR1 is MNHNS, CDR2 SASEGT. CDR3 size: 15 residues.

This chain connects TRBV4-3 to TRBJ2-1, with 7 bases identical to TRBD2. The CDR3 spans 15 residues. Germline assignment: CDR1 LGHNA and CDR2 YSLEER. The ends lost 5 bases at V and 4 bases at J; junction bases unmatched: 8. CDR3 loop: CASSVLAGEYNEQFF. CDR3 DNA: TGCGCCAGCAGCGTTCTGGCGGGGGAGTACAATGAGCAGTTCTTC.

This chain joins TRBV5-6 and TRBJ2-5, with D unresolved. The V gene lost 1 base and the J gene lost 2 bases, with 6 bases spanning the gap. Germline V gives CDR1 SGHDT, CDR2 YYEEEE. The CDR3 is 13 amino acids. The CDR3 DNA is TGTGCCAGCAGCTTGCCACAGCAAGAGACCCAGTACTTC. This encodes CASSLPQQETQYF.

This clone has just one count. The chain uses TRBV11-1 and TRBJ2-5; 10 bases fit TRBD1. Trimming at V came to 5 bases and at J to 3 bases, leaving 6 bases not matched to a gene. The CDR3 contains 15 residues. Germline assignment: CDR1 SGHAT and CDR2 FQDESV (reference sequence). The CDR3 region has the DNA TGTGCCAGCAGCCCATCCGGGACAGGGGAAGAGACCCAGTACTTC. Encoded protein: CASSPSGTGEETQYF.

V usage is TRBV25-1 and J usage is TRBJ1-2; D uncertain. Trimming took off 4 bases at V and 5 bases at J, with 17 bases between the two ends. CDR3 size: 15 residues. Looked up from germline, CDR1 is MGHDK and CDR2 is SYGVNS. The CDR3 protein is CASSVVEGWVYGYTF. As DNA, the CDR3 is TGTGCCAGCAGTGTTGTGGAGGGATGGGTTTATGGCTACACCTTC.

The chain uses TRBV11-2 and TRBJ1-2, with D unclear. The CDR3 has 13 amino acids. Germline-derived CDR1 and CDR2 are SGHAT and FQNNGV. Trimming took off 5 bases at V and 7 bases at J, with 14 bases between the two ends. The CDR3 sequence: CASSPETYFGYTF. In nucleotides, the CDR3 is TGTGCCAGCAGCCCGGAGACCTACTTTGGCTACACCTTC.

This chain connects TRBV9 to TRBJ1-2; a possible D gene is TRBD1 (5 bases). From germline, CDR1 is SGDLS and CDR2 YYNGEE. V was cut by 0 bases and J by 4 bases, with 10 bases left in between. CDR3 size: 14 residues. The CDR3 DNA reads TGTGCCAGCAGCGTAGATCGGGGGGGCTATGGCTACACCTTC. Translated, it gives CASSVDRGGYGYTF.

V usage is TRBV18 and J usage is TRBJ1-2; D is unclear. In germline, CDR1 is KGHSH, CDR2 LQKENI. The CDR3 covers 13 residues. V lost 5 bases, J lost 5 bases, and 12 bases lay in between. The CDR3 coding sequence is TGTGCCAGCTCAGAGGAACCGGGGTATGGCTACACCTTC. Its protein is CASSEEPGYGYTF.

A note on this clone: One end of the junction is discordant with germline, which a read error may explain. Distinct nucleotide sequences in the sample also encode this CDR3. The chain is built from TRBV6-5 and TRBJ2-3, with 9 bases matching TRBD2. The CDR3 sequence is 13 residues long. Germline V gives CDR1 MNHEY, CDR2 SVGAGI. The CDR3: CASSHSGGDTQYF. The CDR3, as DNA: TGCGCCAGCAGCCATAGCGGGGGCGATACGCAGTATTTT.

The CDR3 region has the DNA TGTGCCTGGAGTGTAGGGGGACAGGGGCGCGAGCAGTACTTC. Its protein is CAWSVGGQGREQYF. The rearrangement uses TRBV30 and TRBJ2-7; TRBD1 agrees at 10 bases. The germline V gene has CDR1 GTSNPN and CDR2 SVGIG (reference sequence). This CDR3 has 14 amino acids. V lost 0 bases to trimming and J lost 6 bases; unmatched junction nucleotides: 5. Complete variable domain (other parts from reference TRBV30 and TRBJ2-7): SQTIHQWPATLVQPVGSPLSLECTVEGTSNPNLYWYRQAAGRGLQLLFYSVGIGQISSEVPQNLSASRPQDRQFILSSKKLLLSDSGFYLCAWSVGGQGREQYFGPGTRLTVT.

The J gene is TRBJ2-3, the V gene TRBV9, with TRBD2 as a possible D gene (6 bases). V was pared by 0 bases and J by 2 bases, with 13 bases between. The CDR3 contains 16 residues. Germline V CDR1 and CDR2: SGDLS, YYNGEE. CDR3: CASSVVFAGLTDTQYF. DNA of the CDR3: TGTGCCAGCAGCGTAGTCTTTGCGGGGCTCACAGATACGCAGTATTTT.

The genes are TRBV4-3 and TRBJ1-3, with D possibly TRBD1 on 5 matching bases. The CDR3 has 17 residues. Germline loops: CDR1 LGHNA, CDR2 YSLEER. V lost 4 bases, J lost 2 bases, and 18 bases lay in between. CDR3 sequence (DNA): TGCGCCAGCAGCCGGGCGCTCTCTTTGGGGCCTGGAAACACCATATATTTT. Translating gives CASSRALSLGPGNTIYF.

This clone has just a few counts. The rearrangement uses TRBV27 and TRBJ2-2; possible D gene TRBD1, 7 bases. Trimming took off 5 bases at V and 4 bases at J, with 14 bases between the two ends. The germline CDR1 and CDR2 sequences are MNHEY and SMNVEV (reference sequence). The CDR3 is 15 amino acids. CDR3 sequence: CASSQRAGGTGELFF. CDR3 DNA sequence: TGTGCCAGCAGTCAGCGGGCAGGGGGCACCGGGGAGCTGTTTTTT.

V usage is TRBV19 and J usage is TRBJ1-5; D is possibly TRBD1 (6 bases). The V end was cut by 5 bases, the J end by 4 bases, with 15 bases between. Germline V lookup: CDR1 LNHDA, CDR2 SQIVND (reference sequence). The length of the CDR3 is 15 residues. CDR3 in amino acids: CASSLTTGVNQPQHF. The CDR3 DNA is TGTGCCAGTAGTTTGACGACAGGAGTGAATCAGCCCCAGCATTTT.

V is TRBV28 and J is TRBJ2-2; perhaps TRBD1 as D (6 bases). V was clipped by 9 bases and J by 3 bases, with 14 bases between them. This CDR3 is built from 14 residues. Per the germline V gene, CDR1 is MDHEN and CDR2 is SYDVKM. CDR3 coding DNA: TGTGCCAGTACAGGACAGTCATACACCGGGGAGCTGTTTTTT. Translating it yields CASTGQSYTGELFF.